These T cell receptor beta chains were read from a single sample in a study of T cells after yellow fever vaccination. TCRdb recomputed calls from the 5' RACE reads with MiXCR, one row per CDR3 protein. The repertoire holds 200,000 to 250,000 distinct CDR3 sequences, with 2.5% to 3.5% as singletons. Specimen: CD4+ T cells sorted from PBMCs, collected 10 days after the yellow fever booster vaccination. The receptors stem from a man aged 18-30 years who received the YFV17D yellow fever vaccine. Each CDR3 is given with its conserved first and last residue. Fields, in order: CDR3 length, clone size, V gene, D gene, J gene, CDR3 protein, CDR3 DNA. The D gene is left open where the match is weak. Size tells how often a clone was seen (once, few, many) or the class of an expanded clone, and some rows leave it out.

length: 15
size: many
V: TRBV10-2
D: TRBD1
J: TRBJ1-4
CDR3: CASREGDRGYEKLFF
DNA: TGCGCCAGCAGGGAGGGGGACAGGGGATATGAAAAACTGTTTTTT

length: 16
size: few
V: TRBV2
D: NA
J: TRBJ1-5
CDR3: CASSGSSGLAGQPQHF
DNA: TGTGCCAGCAGTGGCTCGTCTGGTCTAGCGGGTCAGCCCCAGCATTTT

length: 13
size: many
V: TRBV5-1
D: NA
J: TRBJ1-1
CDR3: CASSLQGLTEAFF
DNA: TGCGCCAGCAGCCTACAGGGTCTTACTGAAGCTTTCTTT

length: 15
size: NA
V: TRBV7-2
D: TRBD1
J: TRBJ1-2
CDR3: CASSLWLGQTYGYTF
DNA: TGTGCCAGCAGCTTATGGCTGGGACAGACCTATGGCTACACCTTC

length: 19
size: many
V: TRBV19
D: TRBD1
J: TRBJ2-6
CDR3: CASSTPDRGTSPGANVLTF
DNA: TGTGCCAGTAGCACCCCGGACAGGGGGACCTCCCCTGGGGCCAACGTCCTGACTTTC

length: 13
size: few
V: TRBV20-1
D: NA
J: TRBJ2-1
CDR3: CSARDPAGGKQFF
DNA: TGCAGTGCTAGAGATCCCGCCGGGGGTAAGCAGTTCTTC

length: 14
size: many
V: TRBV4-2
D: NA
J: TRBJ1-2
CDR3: CASSQEQSDYGYTF
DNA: TGTGCCAGCAGCCAAGAACAGAGTGATTATGGCTACACCTTC

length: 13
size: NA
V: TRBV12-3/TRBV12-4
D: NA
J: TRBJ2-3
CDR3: CASSLFRTDTQYF
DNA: TGTGCCAGCAGTTTATTCCGCACAGATACGCAGTATTTT

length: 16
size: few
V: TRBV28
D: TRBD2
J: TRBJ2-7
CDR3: CASSGSGTSTRDEQYF
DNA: TGTGCCAGCAGTGGTAGCGGGACCAGCACCCGGGACGAGCAGTACTTC

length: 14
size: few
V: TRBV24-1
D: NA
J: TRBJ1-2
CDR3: CATSDPKTPDGYTF
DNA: TGTGCCACCAGTGATCCTAAGACACCGGACGGCTACACCTTC

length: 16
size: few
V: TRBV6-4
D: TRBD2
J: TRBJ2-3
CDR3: CASSPSGASFFDTQYF
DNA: TGTGCCAGCAGTCCTAGCGGGGCCTCTTTTTTTGATACGCAGTATTTT